This passage covers 2 T cell receptor beta chains from one sample sequenced in a study of regulatory T cells in long-lasting Graves disease. Time point reported: newly diagnosed GD, antithyroid drugs for less than 3 months. With RNA extracted from PBMCs as input, the TCR library was made. iRepertoire HTBI primers and Arm-PCR of CDR3 regions built TCR beta libraries. Via MiXCR, TCRdb re-called the multiplex PCR reads, giving one row per CDR3 protein. The top ten hold under 10% of the sample, which has roughly 500,000 distinct CDR3 sequences, roughly 13% seen once. The sample was also reused in another study, on T cells in Graves' hyperthyroidism and ophthalmopathy.

This sample comprised peripheral blood mononuclear cells (PBMCs), obtained at new diagnosis, from a patient treated with antithyroid drugs. These receptors were taken from a man younger than 40 with Graves disease.

The V and J genes are TRBV25-1 and TRBJ1-1, with D tentatively TRBD1 (5 bases). Looked up from germline, CDR1 is MGHDK and CDR2 is SYGVNS. The V gene lost 0 bases and the J gene lost 6 bases, with 8 bases spanning the gap. This CDR3 is built from 13 residues. CDR3 nucleotides: TGTGCCAGCAGTGAATATGGGGGGGCTGAAGCTTTCTTT. Translated: CASSEYGGAEAFF.

This clonotype was counted many times. The chain joins TRBV11-2 to TRBJ2-7, with a tentative D call TRBD2 (5 bases). The V gene lost 6 bases and the J gene lost 0 bases, with 9 bases spanning the gap. Germline-derived CDR1 and CDR2 are SGHAT and FQNNGV. This CDR3 region has 13 residues. CDR3 residues: CASRSGISYEQYF. The DNA for the CDR3 is TGTGCCAGCAGGAGCGGAATCTCCTACGAGCAGTACTTC.